This record looks at one T cell receptor (beta chain) sequence and its context. These data originate in a study of blood T cell repertoires in COVID-19. Profiling relied on immunoSEQ multiplex PCR, and the TCRdb table lists in-frame clones only, not all of them. Of 90,000 to 120,000 clones in the sample, approximately 89% are singletons; the top ten hold about 1%. The CDR3 covers 18 residues. CDR1 is SGHRS, CDR2 YFSETQ, per germline. V shed 4 bases, J shed 1 base, and the junction held 6 bases outside the gene matches. This receptor was taken from a man between 60 and 70 years old with acute or convalescent COVID-19. This chain joins TRBV5-1 and TRBJ2-3; the match to TRBD2 covers 16 bases. The sequencing input was peripheral blood. The CDR3 DNA follows: TGCGCCAGCAGCGCGGGGACTAGCGGGAGGGCCGGCACAGATACGCAGTATTTT. It specifies CASSAGTSGRAGTDTQYF.